Presented here are 22 T cell receptor beta chains from one specimen sequenced in a study of cytomegalovirus exposure and HLA in healthy donors. 60 Vbeta and 13 Jbeta primers were used in PCR. TCRdb's copy holds only in-frame clones and misses some; the assay was immunoSEQ multiplex PCR. The sample has 110,000 or so clones, around 75% seen once. The sample taken for sequencing was PBMCs. These receptor sequences come from a man aged 40-49 years in good health and CMV-seronegative.

V gene TRBV4-3 combines with J gene TRBJ1-1; 9 bases are shared with TRBD1. The CDR3 has 15 amino acids. Unmatched junction bases numbered 3, after V lost 0 bases and J lost 4 bases. The V gene's germline CDR1 is LGHNA and CDR2 YSLEER. The CDR3 protein is CASSQDTGGGTEAFF. The CDR3 nucleotides are TGCGCCAGCAGCCAAGACACAGGGGGCGGCACTGAAGCTTTCTTT.

V usage is TRBV27 and J usage is TRBJ2-3; a possible D gene is TRBD2 (6 bases). The CDR3 has 14 amino acids. Germline CDR1 reads MNHEY; CDR2 reads SMNVEV (reference sequence). The ends were cut back, 1 base at V and 6 bases at J, with 11 bases in the middle. CDR3 coding DNA: TGTGCCAGCAGTTTATATGCGGGAAGGGATACGCAGTATTTT. It is translated as CASSLYAGRDTQYF.

Details on this clone: Other nucleotide sequences from this sample produce the same CDR3. The chain uses TRBV7-9 and TRBJ1-1, with D perhaps TRBD1 (5 bases). V lost 1 base and J 2 bases, leaving 8 bases between the germline ends. The CDR3 length is 14 residues. Germline-derived CDR1 and CDR2 are SEHNR and FQNEAQ (reference sequence). DNA for the CDR3: TGTGCCAGCAGCTTAGTTCAGGGCAACACTGAAGCTTTCTTT. Its translation: CASSLVQGNTEAFF.

The rearrangement uses TRBV21-1 and TRBJ2-7; whether TRBD1, the table's D call, matches the DNA was not checked. TRBV21-1 is termed a pseudogene. This CDR3 is built from 15 residues. The CDR3, as DNA: TGTGCCAGCAGCAGATGGGGGCAGGGGGTATACGAGCAGTACTTC. Amino acid sequence: CASSRWGQGVYEQYF.

The genes are TRBV7-8 and TRBJ2-7; possible D gene TRBD1, 6 bases. Deletions cut 1 base from V and 2 bases from J, with 9 bases between. Germline V gene lookup returns CDR1 SGHVS and CDR2 FQNEAQ. The CDR3 consists of 14 residues. CDR3 residues: CASSLEGGTYEQYF. The DNA for the CDR3 is TGTGCCAGCAGCTTAGAAGGGGGAACCTACGAGCAGTACTTC.

J is TRBJ1-2 and V is TRBV18; D remains ambiguous. Germline V lookup: CDR1 KGHSH, CDR2 LQKENI. The CDR3 length is 16 residues. The V gene lost 2 bases and the J gene lost 5 bases, with 18 bases spanning the gap. In DNA, the CDR3 is TGTGCCAGCTCACCATCCCAGGAAGGAGGAAGGTATGGCTACACCTTC. This codes for CASSPSQEGGRYGYTF.

The genes are TRBV27 and TRBJ2-2; 8 bases map to TRBD1. CDR1 is MNHEY and CDR2 is SMNVEV in the germline V gene (reference sequence). V lost 6 bases, J lost 1 base, and 4 bases stayed unmatched. This CDR3 contains 15 residues. The CDR3 loop is CASSTGTGNTGELFF. The CDR3 nucleotides are TGTGCCAGCAGCACCGGGACAGGGAACACCGGGGAGCTGTTTTTT.

The V call is TRBV5-4, the J call TRBJ2-1; TRBD2 might be the D (5 bases). Germline CDR1 is SGHNT and CDR2 is YYREEE (reference sequence). CDR3 size: 15 residues. V was trimmed by 5 bases and J by 3 bases, leaving 15 bases between them. The CDR3 loop reads CASSLSGIRYNEQFF. As DNA, the CDR3 is TGTGCCAGCAGTCTGAGCGGAATTCGCTACAATGAGCAGTTCTTC.

The rearrangement links TRBV19 to TRBJ2-7; 10 bases are shared with TRBD1. V gave up 5 bases and J gave up 6 bases; unmatched junction bases: 10. From germline, CDR1 is LNHDA and CDR2 SQIVND (reference sequence). The CDR3 contains 15 residues. The CDR3 DNA sequence: TGTGCCAGTAGTGCCCGGACAGGGGGGTCCCTCGAGCAGTACTTC. Amino acid sequence: CASSARTGGSLEQYF.

This chain joins TRBV7-2 and TRBJ2-7; 11 nucleotides line up with TRBD2. Per germline, CDR1 SGHTA and CDR2 FQGNSA. The CDR3 runs 15 residues. Trimming cost V 5 bases and J 2 bases; bases outside gene matches: 5. The CDR3 DNA reads TGTGCCAGCAGCCGACTAGCGGGGACTCCCTACGAGCAGTACTTC. Protein product: CASSRLAGTPYEQYF.

This clone was seen just once. V usage is TRBV5-6 and J usage is TRBJ1-1; maybe TRBD1 (6 bases). CDR3 length: 15 amino acids. Trimming pared 1 base from V and 0 bases from J, leaving 10 bases between. Germline V gives CDR1 SGHDT, CDR2 YYEEEE. CDR3 DNA sequence: TGTGCCAGCAGCTTGTGGGGGCGGATGAACACTGAAGCTTTCTTT. Its translation is CASSLWGRMNTEAFF.

The chain couples TRBV4-1 to TRBJ1-5, with a weak D call TRBD1 (5 bases). This CDR3 region has 17 residues. CDR1 and CDR2 (germline): MGHRA, YSYEKL. Trimming removed 0 bases at V and 7 bases at J, with 19 bases between. Here the CDR3 DNA reads TGCGCCAGCAGCCAAGATTTTTCAGGAGGGGACTGGCAGCCCCAGCATTTT. Its protein product is CASSQDFSGGDWQPQHF.

Note on this clone: The identical CDR3 is also encoded by other nucleotide sequences in the sample. V gene TRBV9 combines with J gene TRBJ2-1; TRBD2 agrees at 10 bases. CDR1 and CDR2 (germline): SGDLS, YYNGEE. Trimming took 0 bases from V and 3 from J; bases not matched to a gene: 0. CDR3 length: 15 residues. This CDR3 is CASSVGTSGYNEQFF. CDR3 DNA sequence: TGTGCCAGCAGCGTAGGGACTAGCGGCTACAATGAGCAGTTCTTC.

This clone was observed a single time. The chain has TRBV14 and TRBJ2-2, with 8 bases aligning to TRBD1. With V trimmed by 2 bases and J by 2 bases, 4 bases remained unmatched. Germline V gives CDR1 SGHDN, CDR2 FVKESK. The CDR3 covers 16 residues. CDR3 sequence reads: CASSQRTGSNTGELFF. DNA of the CDR3: TGTGCCAGCAGCCAACGGACAGGGTCTAACACCGGGGAGCTGTTTTTT. The variable domain in full, with the rest retrieved from reference TRBV14 and TRBJ2-2, is EAGVTQFPSHSVIEKGQTVTLRCDPISGHDNLYWYRRVMGKEIKFLLHFVKESKQDESGMPNNRFLAERTGGTYSTLKVQPAELEDSGVYFCASSQRTGSNTGELFFGEGSRLTVL.

This clone was recorded only once. One end of the junction is discordant with germline, which a read error may explain. The CDR3 DNA reads as TGTGCCAGCAGTCAGATACAGGGGGTGAGCGAGCAGTGCTTC. This codes for CASSQIQGVSEQCF. This chain joins TRBV6-1 and TRBJ2-7; 8 bases agree with TRBD1. Germline assignment: CDR1 MNHNS and CDR2 SASEGT. The CDR3 consists of 14 residues.

The rearrangement joins TRBV5-1 to TRBJ2-1, with D hard to call. Germline CDR1 is SGHRS and CDR2 is YFSETQ. V shed 3 bases and J shed 8 bases, with 18 bases lying between them. The CDR3 is 15 residues long. The CDR3 bases are TGCGCCAGCAGCTCCCTAGGCGTCGGCGTCGATGAGCAGTTCTTC. This gives the protein CASSSLGVGVDEQFF.

A few counts support this clone. The V call is TRBV5-1, the J call TRBJ1-2, with D unresolved. The CDR3 has 12 residues. V shed 1 base and J shed 8 bases, with 9 bases lying between them. CDR1 and CDR2 from the germline V gene are SGHRS and YFSETQ. The CDR3 nucleotides are TGCGCCAGCAGCTTGCCCCCGGGGGGCTACACCTTC. This sequence encodes CASSLPPGGYTF.

This CDR3 is CASSYTGGYEQYF. Written as DNA, the CDR3 is TGTGCCAGCAGTTACACAGGGGGCTACGAGCAGTACTTC. V is TRBV6-5 and J is TRBJ2-7; TRBD1 agrees at 8 bases. The trim removed 2 bases at V and 3 bases at J, leaving 0 bases unmatched. Germline CDR1 and CDR2: MNHEY and SVGAGI. The CDR3 consists of 13 residues.

The chain joins TRBV19 to TRBJ1-5; possibly TRBD1 for D (6 bases). Between the trimmed V and J ends, which lost 2 bases and 0 bases, there was a span of 17 bases. Germline V gene sequence: CDR1 LNHDA, CDR2 SQIVND (reference sequence). CDR3 size: 18 residues. The CDR3 reads CASSISGGSGYSNQPQHF. Written as DNA, the CDR3 is TGTGCCAGTAGTATATCGGGGGGCTCGGGTTATAGCAATCAGCCCCAGCATTTT.

The genes are TRBV7-9 and TRBJ2-5; tentatively, D is TRBD1 (6 bases). The V and J ends lost 1 base and 5 bases respectively, with 14 bases between them. Germline CDR1 is SEHNR and CDR2 is FQNEAQ (reference sequence). The CDR3 runs 15 residues. CDR3 in amino acids: CASSLDWGPWETQYF. The DNA for the CDR3 is TGTGCCAGCAGCTTAGACTGGGGGCCATGGGAGACCCAGTACTTC. The entire variable domain, with the rest obtained from reference TRBV7-9 and TRBJ2-5, is as follows: DTGVSQNPRHKITKRGQNVTFRCDPISEHNRLYWYRQTLGQGPEFLTYFQNEAQLEKSRLLSDRFSAERPKGSFSTLEIQRTEQGDSAMYLCASSLDWGPWETQYFGPGTRLLVL.

V is TRBV5-1 and J is TRBJ2-5; TRBD1 agrees at 7 bases. Germline trimming cut 4 bases from V and 5 bases from J; bases unmatched to any gene: 11. The CDR3 extends over 15 amino acids. From germline, CDR1 is SGHRS and CDR2 YFSETQ. CDR3 sequence reads: CASSGETGPGETQYF. The CDR3 nucleotides read TGCGCCAGCAGCGGGGAGACAGGGCCCGGGGAGACCCAGTACTTC.

This clone was picked up a small number of times. This sequence joins TRBV29-1 and TRBJ2-7, with D possibly matching TRBD2 (5 bases). Germline CDR1 is SQVTM and CDR2 is ANQGSEA. V gave up 1 base and J gave up 4 bases, with 5 bases separating them. The CDR3 sequence is 11 residues long. In DNA, the CDR3 is TGCAGCGTTGAAGCGGGGTACGAGCAGTACTTC. Amino acid sequence: CSVEAGYEQYF.